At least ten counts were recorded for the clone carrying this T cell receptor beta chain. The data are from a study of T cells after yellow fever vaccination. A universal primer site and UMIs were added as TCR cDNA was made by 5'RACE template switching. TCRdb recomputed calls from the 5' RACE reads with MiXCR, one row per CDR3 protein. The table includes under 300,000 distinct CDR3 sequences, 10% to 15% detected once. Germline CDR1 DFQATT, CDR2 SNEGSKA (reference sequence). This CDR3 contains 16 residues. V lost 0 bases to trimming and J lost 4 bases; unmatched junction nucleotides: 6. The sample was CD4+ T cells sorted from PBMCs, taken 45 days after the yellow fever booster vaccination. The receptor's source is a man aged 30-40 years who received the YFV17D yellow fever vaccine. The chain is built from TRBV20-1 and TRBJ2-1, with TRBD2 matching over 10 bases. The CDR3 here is CSARDASGSGYNEQFF. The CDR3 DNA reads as TGCAGTGCTAGAGACGCTAGCGGGAGCGGGTACAATGAGCAGTTCTTC.